The 13 T cell receptor beta chains given below trace back to one sample, sequenced in a study of blood T cell repertoires in COVID-19. Here immunoSEQ multiplex PCR was the method, and the copy in TCRdb shows in-frame clones only, minus some. The table has approximately 160,000 clones, 80% to 85% seen once; the top ten hold under 3.5%. Sequences were obtained from peripheral blood. These receptors were taken from a woman aged 60-75 years with acute or convalescent COVID-19.

In its sample, this clone was seen once. This rearrangement joins TRBV18 to TRBJ1-1; D call uncertain. V was shortened by 2 bases and J by 4 bases, with 8 bases between the two germline ends. The CDR3 consists of 13 residues. The germline V gene encodes CDR1 KGHSH and CDR2 LQKENI. The CDR3 protein is CASSPERSTEAFF. In DNA, the CDR3 is TGTGCCAGCTCACCAGAGAGGAGCACTGAAGCTTTCTTT.

V usage is TRBV19 and J usage is TRBJ2-7; TRBD2 aligns across 8 bases. The CDR3 contains 16 residues. Germline assignment: CDR1 LNHDA and CDR2 SQIVND (reference sequence). The V segment lost 6 bases and the J segment 3 bases; nucleotides outside the gene matches: 13. CDR3 DNA sequence: TGTGCCAGTAGCCCCATTAACAGCGGGGGTTTCTACGAGCAGTACTTC. Translated, it gives CASSPINSGGFYEQYF.

This clone has just one count. The chain recombines TRBV7-2 with TRBJ2-3; no clear D gene. The CDR3 is 16 residues long. The V and J ends lost 2 bases and 0 bases respectively, with 12 bases between them. The germline V gene encodes CDR1 SGHTA and CDR2 FQGNSA. CDR3 nucleotide sequence: TGTGCCAGCAGCTTACAGGCCTCCTCTAGCACAGATACGCAGTATTTT. It yields the protein CASSLQASSSTDTQYF.

This chain uses TRBV12-3 or TRBV12-4 with TRBJ1-1, with D possibly matching TRBD1 (6 bases). V was clipped by 6 bases and J by 5 bases, with 13 bases between them. The CDR3 is 13 residues long. The CDR3 region has the DNA TGTGCCAGCAGAGCCACAGGGCGGACTGAAGCTTTCTTT. Protein sequence: CASRATGRTEAFF.

This clone was seen only once. The chain's CDR3 is CASSEVRGSHSGNTIYF. The DNA for the CDR3 is TGTGCCAGCAGCGAGGTCAGGGGTTCTCACTCTGGAAACACCATATATTTT. This rearrangement joins TRBV7-8 to TRBJ1-3, with a possible D match to TRBD1 (6 bases). Germline V CDR1 and CDR2: SGHVS, FQNEAQ. This CDR3 region has 17 residues. The V end lost 5 bases, the J end lost 0 bases, and 17 bases lay between the germline ends.

J is TRBJ1-1 and V is TRBV2, with 9 bases that match TRBD1. V shed 4 bases and J 4 bases; nucleotides not matched to a gene: 13. The CDR3 runs 17 residues. CDR1 is SNHLY, CDR2 FYNNEI, per germline. CDR3 DNA: TGTGCCAGCAGTGTCGGGACAGGGTCACCGAGGGGCACTGAAGCTTTCTTT. It is translated as CASSVGTGSPRGTEAFF. The variable domain in full, with the rest retrieved from reference TRBV2 and TRBJ1-1, is EPEVTQTPSHQVTQMGQEVILRCVPISNHLYFYWYRQILGQKVEFLVSFYNNEISEKSEIFDDQFSVERPDGSNFTLKIRSTKLEDSAMYFCASSVGTGSPRGTEAFFGQGTRLTVV.

This clone occurred a few times. The V and J genes are TRBV4-1 and TRBJ1-5; the match to TRBD1 covers 7 bases. Looked up from germline, CDR1 is MGHRA and CDR2 is YSYEKL. The CDR3 totals 14 residues. The V and J ends lost 4 bases and 6 bases, in that order; junction bases with no gene match: 6. CDR3 sequence: CASSLTGVGQPQHF. DNA for the CDR3: TGCGCCAGCAGCCTTACAGGGGTCGGTCAGCCCCAGCATTTT.

The chain's CDR3 is CASSPGQLTGELFF. The CDR3 DNA follows: TGTGCCAGCAGTCCGGGACAGCTAACCGGGGAGCTGTTTTTT. The rearrangement links TRBV6-4 to TRBJ2-2, with 7 bases aligning to TRBD1. Trimming removed 5 bases from V and 5 bases from J; junction bases left unmatched: 5. This CDR3 is built from 14 residues. Germline CDR1 MRHNA, CDR2 SNTAGT.

The rearrangement links TRBV7-2 to TRBJ2-7, with TRBD1 matching over 7 bases. This CDR3 comprises 15 residues. The germline CDR1 and CDR2 sequences are SGHTA and FQGNSA. With V trimmed by 0 bases and J by 3 bases, 5 bases remained unmatched. DNA for the CDR3: TGTGCCAGCAGCTTAGCGAGGACAGGTAACTACGAGCAGTACTTC. Translation: CASSLARTGNYEQYF.

This clone was counted only a few times. Other nucleotide sequences in the sample specify the same CDR3. V usage is TRBV4-3 and J usage is TRBJ1-1; no reliable D call. V was pared by 0 bases and J by 2 bases, with 10 bases between. Germline V lookup: CDR1 LGHNA, CDR2 YSLEER. There are 15 residues in the CDR3. Written as DNA, the CDR3 is TGCGCCAGCAGCCAAGACTTGGCCCGTAACACTGAAGCTTTCTTT. Its protein is CASSQDLARNTEAFF.

V is TRBV10-3 and J is TRBJ1-2, with 7 bases aligning to TRBD1. Trimming at V came to 6 bases and at J to 4 bases, leaving 8 bases not matched to a gene. This CDR3 is built from 14 residues. Germline CDR1 reads ENHRY; CDR2 reads SYGVKD. In nucleotides, the CDR3 is TGTGCCATCAGGGAGACAGGGACGGTCTATGGCTACACCTTC. It is translated as CAIRETGTVYGYTF.

The rearrangement links TRBV6-2 or TRBV6-3 to TRBJ2-1; TRBD1 is a possible D gene (6 bases). This CDR3 region has 16 residues. The germline CDR1 and CDR2 sequences are MNHEY and SVGEGT. V was clipped by 0 bases and J by 1 base, with 10 bases between them. CDR3 sequence (DNA): TGTGCCAGCAGTTACTCGACGCAGGGGTCCTACAATGAGCAGTTCTTC. Its protein is CASSYSTQGSYNEQFF.

The J gene is TRBJ1-1, the V gene TRBV2; perhaps TRBD1 as D (5 bases). This CDR3 is built from 12 residues. CDR1 SNHLY and CDR2 FYNNEI come from the germline V gene. V was shortened by 7 bases and J by 1 base, with 7 bases between the two germline ends. CDR3 nucleotides: TGTGCCAGCACCGGACAGAACACTGAAGCTTTCTTT. This sequence encodes CASTGQNTEAFF. Supplemented by reference TRBV2 and TRBJ1-1, the full variable domain reads EPEVTQTPSHQVTQMGQEVILRCVPISNHLYFYWYRQILGQKVEFLVSFYNNEISEKSEIFDDQFSVERPDGSNFTLKIRSTKLEDSAMYFCASTGQNTEAFFGQGTRLTVV.